These 18 T cell receptor beta chains originate from one sample sequenced in a study of blood T cell repertoires in COVID-19. Clones were sequenced by immunoSEQ multiplex PCR, and TCRdb holds only the in-frame ones, with some missing. The repertoire holds just over 300,000 clones, approximately 86% seen once, with 8.9% in the top ten. Sample: PBMCs or T cells enriched from blood (not recorded which). The receptor set was obtained from a woman under 30 who had recovered from COVID-19.

The gene calls are TRBV30 and TRBJ1-1; weak D call: TRBD1 (5 bases). Germline CDR1 is GTSNPN and CDR2 is SVGIG (reference sequence). Deletions cut 2 bases from V and 3 bases from J, with 16 bases between. The CDR3 contains 15 residues. The CDR3 sequence: CAWSPRGGWDTEAFF. CDR3 bases: TGTGCCTGGAGTCCCCGGGGGGGGTGGGACACTGAAGCTTTCTTT.

The genes are TRBV7-2 and TRBJ1-4, with D perhaps TRBD1 (6 bases). V was shortened by 5 bases and J by 5 bases, with 18 bases between the two germline ends. This CDR3 comprises 16 residues. Germline-derived CDR1 and CDR2 are SGHTA and FQGNSA. The CDR3 nucleotides are TGTGCCAGCAGCCCCCCTAGGGGGGGTCCGAATGAAAAACTGTTTTTT. Translated: CASSPPRGGPNEKLFF.

J is TRBJ2-5 and V is TRBV27, with 9 bases identical to TRBD1. The junction had 9 bases not matched to a gene; V was cut back by 6 bases and J by 4 bases. The CDR3 contains 15 residues. In germline, CDR1 is MNHEY, CDR2 SMNVEV (reference sequence). The CDR3 reads CASSLGQGWGETQYF. CDR3 coding DNA: TGTGCCAGCAGCTTGGGACAGGGATGGGGAGAGACCCAGTACTTC.

This clone was counted a single time. V usage is TRBV28 and J usage is TRBJ1-6; D is perhaps TRBD1 (5 bases). Looked up from germline, CDR1 is MDHEN and CDR2 is SYDVKM. The CDR3 loop spans 17 amino acids. V was cut by 5 bases and J by 9 bases, with 23 bases left in between. The CDR3 DNA reads as TGTGCCAGCAGTCCCTCCCGATATCCGGGGGATTTTTCACCCCTCCACTTT. Its translation is CASSPSRYPGDFSPLHF.

This sequence joins TRBV9 and TRBJ2-2, with 14 bases that match TRBD2. V was clipped by 3 bases and J by 3 bases; unmatched bases: 1. The CDR3 is 16 residues long. CDR1 SGDLS and CDR2 YYNGEE come from the germline V gene. The CDR3 region is CASSGLAGGYTGELFF. The CDR3 DNA reads as TGTGCCAGCAGCGGACTAGCGGGGGGGTACACCGGGGAGCTGTTTTTT.

The genes are TRBV11-2 and TRBJ1-6, with D tentatively TRBD1 (6 bases). The CDR3 runs 18 residues. Germline assignment: CDR1 SGHAT and CDR2 FQNNGV. V lost 0 bases and J lost 8, with 20 bases in between. In DNA, the CDR3 is TGTGCCAGCAGCTTAGATTGGCGGGGGGGCACAAGAGATTCACCCCTCCACTTT. Its protein is CASSLDWRGGTRDSPLHF.

This clone has just one count. V and J are TRBV30 and TRBJ1-5; 9 bases align to TRBD1. The CDR3 extends over 13 amino acids. Trimming cost V 5 bases and J 3 bases; bases outside gene matches: 2. Germline CDR1 is GTSNPN and CDR2 is SVGIG (reference sequence). The DNA of the CDR3 is TGTGCCTGGGGGACAGGGCTCAATCAGCCCCAGCATTTT. This sequence encodes CAWGTGLNQPQHF. The full variable domain, completed using reference TRBV30 and TRBJ1-5, is SQTIHQWPATLVQPVGSPLSLECTVEGTSNPNLYWYRQAAGRGLQLLFYSVGIGQISSEVPQNLSASRPQDRQFILSSKKLLLSDSGFYLCAWGTGLNQPQHFGDGTRLSIL.

This rearrangement joins TRBV7-3 to TRBJ1-2, with 10 bases that match TRBD1. From germline, CDR1 is SGHTA and CDR2 FQGTGA. The V segment lost 5 bases and the J segment 5 bases; nucleotides outside the gene matches: 5. The CDR3 is made up of 14 amino acids. The CDR3, as DNA: TGTGCCAGCAGCCGGACAGGGGGTGCGTATGGCTACACCTTC. It is translated as CASSRTGGAYGYTF.

The chain joins TRBV6-5 to TRBJ2-3; no clear D gene. The CDR3 is made up of 15 amino acids. Germline V gene data show CDR1 as MNHEY and CDR2 as SVGAGI. Deletions cut 0 bases from V and 4 bases from J, with 11 bases between. CDR3 sequence: CASSYSSSPADTQYF. CDR3 coding DNA: TGTGCCAGCAGTTACTCTAGCAGTCCTGCAGATACGCAGTATTTT.

This chain connects TRBV2 to TRBJ1-4; D gene uncertain. CDR1 SNHLY and CDR2 FYNNEI come from the germline V gene. This CDR3 spans 17 amino acids. Trimming cost V 6 bases and J 6 bases, with 23 bases left between them. The CDR3 region is CASRLRAEIPVDEKLFF. In DNA form, the CDR3 reads TGTGCCAGCAGGTTGAGGGCCGAAATCCCCGTAGATGAAAAACTGTTTTTT.

This clone appeared many times. The chain couples TRBV7-9 to TRBJ1-1; D might be TRBD1 (5 bases). CDR1 is SEHNR, CDR2 FQNEAQ, per germline (reference sequence). V was pared by 1 base and J by 5 bases, with 11 bases between. This CDR3 is 14 amino acids long. The CDR3 DNA is TGTGCCAGCAGCTTAGAAGGGGTGGGGACTGAAGCTTTCTTT. This translates into CASSLEGVGTEAFF.

V and J are TRBV27 and TRBJ2-7; 9 nucleotides agree with TRBD1. Trimming at V came to 5 bases and at J to 3 bases, leaving 11 bases not matched to a gene. The CDR3 sequence is 16 residues long. Germline CDR1 reads MNHEY; CDR2 reads SMNVEV (reference sequence). The CDR3 sequence is CASSPTGQGGYYEQYF. DNA of the CDR3: TGTGCCAGCAGTCCGACGGGACAGGGTGGATACTACGAGCAGTACTTC.

V usage is TRBV5-1 and J usage is TRBJ1-1, with TRBD1 identical over 9 bases. Germline CDR1 SGHRS, CDR2 YFSETQ. With V trimmed by 5 bases and J by 4 bases, 3 bases remained unmatched. This CDR3 comprises 13 residues. The CDR3 loop is CASRLTGGTEAFF. CDR3 nucleotides: TGCGCCAGCAGGCTGACAGGGGGCACTGAAGCTTTCTTT.

The CDR3 reads CSVGQGTTNYGYTF. CDR3 bases: TGCAGCGTTGGTCAGGGAACGACTAACTATGGCTACACCTTC. The chain links TRBV29-1 to TRBJ1-2, with D possibly matching TRBD1 (5 bases). This CDR3 is built from 14 residues. With 4 bases removed from V and 0 bases from J, the gap between germline ends came to 12 bases. The germline gives CDR1 SQVTM, CDR2 ANQGSEA.

The gene calls are TRBV3-1 (or the pseudogene TRBV3-2) and TRBJ2-3; 7 positions agree with TRBD2. V shed 8 bases and J 3 bases; nucleotides not matched to a gene: 8. The CDR3 loop spans 14 amino acids. Germline V gene sequence: CDR1 LGHDT, CDR2 YNNKEL (reference sequence). Here the CDR3 DNA reads TGTGCCAGCGGCCGGCGGGAGATGACAGATACGCAGTATTTT. It codes for CASGRREMTDTQYF.

This sequence joins TRBV18 and TRBJ1-5; TRBD1 matches 7 bases. V dropped 2 bases and J dropped 6; count of bases not matched to a gene: 4. This CDR3 is 14 amino acids long. CDR1 and CDR2 from the germline V gene are KGHSH and LQKENI. As DNA, the CDR3 is TGTGCCAGCTCACCAGACAGGGCCCCTCAGCCCCAGCATTTT. It yields the protein CASSPDRAPQPQHF.

CDR3 nucleotides: TGCAGCGTTGAGTCAGGGGGCGGCTATGGCTACACCTTC. It encodes CSVESGGGYGYTF. This chain uses TRBV29-1 with TRBJ1-2; the match to TRBD1 covers 8 bases. V gave up 3 bases and J gave up 4 bases; unmatched junction bases: 4. Germline values: CDR1 SQVTM, CDR2 ANQGSEA. This CDR3 comprises 13 residues. Complete variable domain (other parts from reference TRBV29-1 and TRBJ1-2): SAVISQKPSRDICQRGTSLTIQCQVDSQVTMMFWYRQQPGQSLTLIATANQGSEATYESGFVIDKFPISRPNLTFSTLTVSNMSPEDSSIYLCSVESGGGYGYTFGSGTRLTVV.

This clone was picked up one time. The rearrangement uses TRBV5-1 and TRBJ2-3; 10 bases are shared with TRBD1. The CDR3 totals 17 residues. The junction had 11 bases not matched to a gene; V was cut back by 3 bases and J by 4 bases. CDR1 and CDR2 from the germline V gene are SGHRS and YFSETQ. CDR3 amino acids: CASSYKGGQGSPDTQYF. Here the CDR3 DNA reads TGCGCCAGCAGCTACAAGGGGGGACAGGGGAGCCCAGATACGCAGTATTTT. Full variable domain (remainder filled in from reference TRBV5-1 and TRBJ2-3): KAGVTQTPRYLIKTRGQQVTLSCSPISGHRSVSWYQQTPGQGLQFLFEYFSETQRNKGNFPGRFSGRQFSNSRSEMNVSTLELGDSALYLCASSYKGGQGSPDTQYFGPGTRLTVL.